The 30 T cell receptor beta chains given below trace back to one sample, sequenced in a study of OX40 agonist ivuxolimab in advanced cancers. Clones were read by immunoSEQ multiplex PCR, and TCRdb kept only the in-frame ones, dropping some. The table includes some 21,000 clones, around 79% detected once. Source: CD4+ or CD8+ T cells sorted from blood, taken in a trial of the OX40 agonist ivuxolimab. The origin of the receptors is an adult with an advanced solid tumor such as melanoma, head and neck, liver or kidney cancer.

This chain uses TRBV30 with TRBJ2-7, with a tentative D call TRBD1 (5 bases). This CDR3 region has 14 residues. V lost 1 base to trimming and J lost 3 bases, with 13 bases between them. Germline CDR1 and CDR2: GTSNPN and SVGIG (reference sequence). CDR3: CAWSGIRVSYEQYF. In DNA form, the CDR3 reads TGTGCCTGGAGTGGTATCAGGGTGAGCTACGAGCAGTACTTC.

The J gene is TRBJ2-5, the V gene TRBV4-3; 11 bases align to TRBD2. CDR3 size: 15 residues. V gave up 4 bases and J gave up 1 base; unmatched junction bases: 2. The germline gives CDR1 LGHNA, CDR2 YSLEER. This chain's CDR3 is CASSPGLAVQETQYF. The CDR3, as DNA: TGCGCCAGCAGCCCGGGACTAGCGGTCCAAGAGACCCAGTACTTC.

CDR3 in amino acids: CASSSGRLATNTGELFF. The CDR3 DNA reads as TGTGCCAGCAGCTCAGGCCGGCTAGCCACGAACACCGGGGAGCTGTTTTTT. V is TRBV7-6 and J is TRBJ2-2; a possible D gene is TRBD2 (5 bases). V was shortened by 4 bases and J by 0 bases, with 15 bases between the two germline ends. Looked up from germline, CDR1 is SGHVS and CDR2 is FNYEAQ. This CDR3 spans 17 amino acids.

The chain joins TRBV4-1 to TRBJ1-5; D is perhaps TRBD1 (5 bases). Trimming left V 0 bases short and J 11 bases short, with 17 bases between. Germline V gene data show CDR1 as MGHRA and CDR2 as YSYEKL. This CDR3 is built from 15 residues. CDR3 nucleotide sequence: TGCGCCAGCAGCCAAGAGACGCGGGGCCTGGTGGCCCAGCATTTT. Its protein product is CASSQETRGLVAQHF.

The chain combines TRBV6-5 with TRBJ1-1; perhaps TRBD1 as D (6 bases). The V and J ends lost 6 bases and 0 bases respectively, with 11 bases between them. This CDR3 has 14 amino acids. Germline CDR1 reads MNHEY; CDR2 reads SVGAGI. The CDR3 loop reads CASSSRTVNTEAFF. Written as DNA, the CDR3 is TGTGCCAGCAGCTCCAGGACAGTGAACACTGAAGCTTTCTTT.

The J gene is TRBJ1-1, the V gene TRBV4-1; D perhaps matches TRBD1 (5 bases). Trimming stripped 0 bases from V and 0 bases from J, with 8 bases between. The germline V gene encodes CDR1 MGHRA and CDR2 YSYEKL. This CDR3 has 15 amino acids. The CDR3 protein is CASSQERGVNTEAFF. The DNA for the CDR3 is TGCGCCAGCAGCCAAGAAAGGGGAGTGAACACTGAAGCTTTCTTT.

The chain uses TRBV13 and TRBJ2-1; D call uncertain. The CDR3 is made up of 15 amino acids. Germline CDR1 PRHDT, CDR2 FYEKMQ (reference sequence). V was trimmed by 3 bases and J by 9 bases, leaving 18 bases between them. CDR3 residues: CASSFHQPRQGEQFF. In DNA, the CDR3 is TGTGCCAGCAGCTTTCACCAACCTAGGCAAGGTGAGCAGTTCTTC.

The chain carries TRBV4-2 and TRBJ2-7; either TRBD1 or TRBD2 may fit D (6 bases each). V was trimmed by 5 bases and J by 3 bases, leaving 14 bases between them. Germline CDR1 reads LGHNA; CDR2 reads YNFKEQ. This CDR3 has 14 amino acids. CDR3 DNA sequence: TGTGCCAGCAGCTTGGAGGGGGTTGACTACGAGCAGTACTTC. Translating it yields CASSLEGVDYEQYF.

The rearrangement links TRBV5-4 to TRBJ2-7; TRBD2 agrees at 8 bases. Trimming cost V 0 bases and J 6 bases; bases outside gene matches: 8. Germline V CDR1 and CDR2: SGHNT, YYREEE (reference sequence). The CDR3 is made up of 15 amino acids. DNA for the CDR3: TGTGCCAGCAGCTTGGTATCCGGGGGGGCCCGCGAGCAGTACTTC. As protein: CASSLVSGGAREQYF.

The chain combines TRBV4-2 with TRBJ1-3; D might be TRBD1 (5 bases). Germline V gene data show CDR1 as LGHNA and CDR2 as YNFKEQ. The CDR3 sequence is 15 residues long. Trimming took off 0 bases at V and 2 bases at J, with 8 bases between the two ends. The chain's CDR3 is CASSQDRETGNTIYF. The CDR3 DNA reads TGTGCCAGCAGCCAAGACAGGGAGACTGGAAACACCATATATTTT.

This sequence joins TRBV5-1 and TRBJ2-2; possible D gene TRBD1, 6 bases. This CDR3 has 15 residues. Looked up from germline, CDR1 is SGHRS and CDR2 is YFSETQ. The V and J ends lost 4 bases and 6 bases respectively, with 16 bases between them. Here the CDR3 reads CASSHPLTGSGELFF. CDR3 DNA: TGCGCCAGCAGCCATCCCCTTACAGGGTCCGGGGAGCTGTTTTTT.

Of note for this clone: Other DNA sequences in this sample translate to the same CDR3. J is TRBJ2-7 and V is TRBV4-1, with TRBD1 identical over 7 bases. With 0 bases clipped from V and 4 bases from J, the junction kept 6 bases outside the gene matches. CDR1 is MGHRA and CDR2 is YSYEKL in the germline V gene. CDR3 size: 15 residues. CDR3 loop: CASSQEGRGMYEQYF. As DNA, the CDR3 is TGCGCCAGCAGCCAAGAAGGCAGGGGGATGTACGAGCAGTACTTC.

CDR3: CASTGQGNEQFF. The CDR3 coding sequence is TGTGCCAGCACTGGACAGGGCAATGAGCAGTTCTTC. The chain employs TRBV7-9 and TRBJ2-1; 8 positions agree with TRBD1. V trimming: 7 bases; J trimming: 6 bases; junction bases outside the gene matches: 2. CDR3 length equals 12 residues. The V gene's germline CDR1 is SEHNR and CDR2 FQNEAQ (reference sequence).

This rearrangement joins TRBV28 to TRBJ2-2; 9 bases map to TRBD2. CDR3 length: 16 residues. V dropped 7 bases and J dropped 3; count of bases not matched to a gene: 9. CDR1 and CDR2 from the germline V gene are MDHEN and SYDVKM. CDR3 region: CASTNRGLADTGELFF. The CDR3 nucleotides read TGTGCCAGCACCAACAGGGGACTAGCTGACACCGGGGAGCTGTTTTTT.

The chain has TRBV11-3 and TRBJ2-2; D may be TRBD1 (6 bases). V was cut by 1 base and J by 8 bases, with 8 bases left in between. Germline V gives CDR1 SGHNT, CDR2 YENEEA. This CDR3 contains 13 residues. The chain's CDR3 is CASSLGDRGELFF. The CDR3 nucleotides read TGTGCCAGCAGCTTAGGCGACAGGGGGGAGCTGTTTTTT.

V and J are TRBV7-9 and TRBJ1-4; 7 positions agree with TRBD1. Germline V gene data show CDR1 as SEHNR and CDR2 as FQNEAQ (reference sequence). V shed 7 bases, J shed 2 bases, and the junction held 1 base outside the gene matches. CDR3 length: 13 amino acids. In nucleotides, the CDR3 is TGTGCCAGCAAACAGGGGACTAATGAAAAACTGTTTTTT. This gives the protein CASKQGTNEKLFF.

This clone came up once. The gene calls are TRBV14 and TRBJ2-3; possible D gene TRBD2, 6 bases. The CDR3 contains 17 residues. Germline V gene lookup returns CDR1 SGHDN and CDR2 FVKESK. Trimming pared 0 bases from V and 2 bases from J, leaving 15 bases between. The CDR3 DNA follows: TGTGCCAGCAGCCAAGAGACGGAGCGGGCGAACACAGATACGCAGTATTTT. Residues: CASSQETERANTDTQYF.

The chain has TRBV2 and TRBJ1-2; tentatively, D is TRBD1 (6 bases). The CDR3 covers 13 residues. CDR1 SNHLY and CDR2 FYNNEI come from the germline V gene. The V gene lost 9 bases and the J gene lost 5 bases, with 16 bases spanning the gap. CDR3 in DNA: TGTGCCAGTACCAGACAGGACACTTATGGCTACACCTTC. Protein sequence: CASTRQDTYGYTF.

In this sample, this clone is medium-sized. V gene TRBV9 combines with J gene TRBJ1-1, with 7 bases matching TRBD1. Looked up from germline, CDR1 is SGDLS and CDR2 is YYNGEE. This CDR3 comprises 13 residues. The V segment lost 3 bases and the J segment 7 bases; nucleotides outside the gene matches: 6. CDR3 sequence (DNA): TGTGCCAGCAGCGCGACAGGGTATAATGAAGCTTTCTTT. Its protein product is CASSATGYNEAFF.

A remark on this clone: One end of the junction is discordant with germline, which a read error may explain. The chain carries TRBV28 and TRBJ2-1; 8 bases map to TRBD2. This CDR3 is built from 17 residues. CDR1 is MDHEN, CDR2 SYDVKM, per germline. DNA of the CDR3: TGTGCCAGCAGTCTATGGGAGAGCGGGAGTGTCTACAATGAGCAGTTCTTC. Translation: CASSLWESGSVYNEQFF.

This chain joins TRBV11-1 and TRBJ2-3, with 7 bases matching TRBD1. Germline V lookup: CDR1 SGHAT, CDR2 FQDESV (reference sequence). The CDR3 runs 16 residues. J gave up 0 bases and V 5 bases, and 8 bases lay outside the gene matches. CDR3 in DNA: TGTGCCAGCAGCACGACGGACAGGACTAGCACAGATACGCAGTATTTT. This sequence encodes CASSTTDRTSTDTQYF.

This rearrangement joins TRBV7-8 to TRBJ1-2; 10 nucleotides agree with TRBD1. J was trimmed by 6 bases and V by 4 bases; bases with no gene match: 5. This CDR3 comprises 14 residues. CDR1 is SGHVS and CDR2 is FQNEAQ in the germline V gene. The CDR3 region is CASSYDRGLDGYTF. The CDR3 DNA sequence: TGTGCCAGCAGCTACGACAGGGGGCTGGATGGCTACACCTTC.

The chain employs TRBV4-1 and TRBJ1-4, with TRBD1 as a possible D gene (6 bases). The CDR3 totals 18 residues. Germline CDR1 and CDR2: MGHRA and YSYEKL. The V and J ends lost 0 bases and 0 bases respectively, with 14 bases between them. CDR3 sequence: CASSQDPDRPATNEKLFF. The CDR3 DNA sequence: TGCGCCAGCAGCCAAGACCCAGACAGGCCTGCAACTAATGAAAAACTGTTTTTT.

The chain employs TRBV7-9 and TRBJ2-2; 10 positions agree with TRBD2. Germline V gene sequence: CDR1 SEHNR, CDR2 FQNEAQ (reference sequence). The CDR3 is 18 amino acids. After removal of 5 bases from V and 0 bases from J, the junction contained 9 bases not matched to a gene. The CDR3 sequence is CASSHSLAGASNTGELFF. CDR3 nucleotides: TGTGCCAGCAGCCACTCGCTAGCGGGGGCCTCGAACACCGGGGAGCTGTTTTTT.

This clone was seen just once. The rearrangement links TRBV2 to TRBJ2-7; TRBD2 is a possible D gene (6 bases). Germline-derived CDR1 and CDR2 are SNHLY and FYNNEI. The V end lost 5 bases, the J end lost 0 bases, and 11 bases lay between the germline ends. The CDR3 is 14 amino acids. CDR3 amino acids: CASSPTGDSYEQYF. CDR3 nucleotide sequence: TGTGCCAGCAGTCCCACGGGGGACTCCTACGAGCAGTACTTC. Looking up the rest from reference TRBV2 and TRBJ2-7 gives the full variable domain: EPEVTQTPSHQVTQMGQEVILRCVPISNHLYFYWYRQILGQKVEFLVSFYNNEISEKSEIFDDQFSVERPDGSNFTLKIRSTKLEDSAMYFCASSPTGDSYEQYFGPGTRLTVT.

The DNA for the CDR3 is TGTGCCAGCAGTTCCGGATACTCCTACAATGAGCAGTTCTTC. Encoded protein: CASSSGYSYNEQFF. The rearrangement uses TRBV28 and TRBJ2-1, with D hard to call. With 4 bases removed from V and 0 bases from J, the gap between germline ends came to 7 bases. The germline gives CDR1 MDHEN, CDR2 SYDVKM. This CDR3 is 14 amino acids long.

This chain connects TRBV28 to TRBJ2-1; 16 bases line up with TRBD2. V dropped 4 bases and J dropped 7; count of bases not matched to a gene: 16. The CDR3 is made up of 20 amino acids. Germline assignment: CDR1 MDHEN and CDR2 SYDVKM. The CDR3 is CASSSPPGLAGGPAGNEQFF. The CDR3 bases are TGTGCCAGCAGTTCGCCACCGGGACTAGCGGGAGGGCCCGCGGGTAATGAGCAGTTCTTC.

This chain joins TRBV11-2 and TRBJ1-1; D is possibly TRBD1 (6 bases). This CDR3 is 14 amino acids long. The V and J ends lost 1 base and 4 bases respectively, with 10 bases between them. Germline V gene lookup returns CDR1 SGHAT and CDR2 FQNNGV. CDR3 residues: CASSLGGRPTEAFF. CDR3 nucleotides: TGTGCCAGCAGCTTAGGGGGGCGACCCACTGAAGCTTTCTTT.

The chain uses TRBV14 and TRBJ2-7; D is perhaps TRBD2 (5 bases). This CDR3 is 15 amino acids long. From germline, CDR1 is SGHDN and CDR2 FVKESK. V shed 1 base and J shed 0 bases, with 10 bases lying between them. This CDR3 is CASSQAPGSSYEQYF. The CDR3 nucleotides read TGTGCCAGCAGCCAAGCCCCGGGGAGCTCCTACGAGCAGTACTTC.

This chain links TRBV9 with TRBJ2-1; D not resolved. Trimming stripped 0 bases from V and 7 bases from J, with 17 bases between. The CDR3 is made up of 16 amino acids. Germline loops: CDR1 SGDLS, CDR2 YYNGEE. The CDR3 reads CASSVAAAPSRNEQFF. The CDR3 nucleotides read TGTGCCAGCAGCGTAGCGGCCGCCCCCTCTAGGAATGAGCAGTTCTTC.